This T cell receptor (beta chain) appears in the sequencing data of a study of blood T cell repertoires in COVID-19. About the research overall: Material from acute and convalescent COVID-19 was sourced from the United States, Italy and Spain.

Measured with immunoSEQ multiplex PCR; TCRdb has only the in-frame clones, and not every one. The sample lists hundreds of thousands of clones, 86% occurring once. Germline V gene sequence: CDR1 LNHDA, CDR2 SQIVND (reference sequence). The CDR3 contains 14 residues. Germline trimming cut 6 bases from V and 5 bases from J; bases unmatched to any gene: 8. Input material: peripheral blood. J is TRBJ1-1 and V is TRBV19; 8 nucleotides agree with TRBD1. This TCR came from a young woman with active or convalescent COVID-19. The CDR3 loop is CASRRQGRSTEAFF. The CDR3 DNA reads TGTGCCAGTAGGAGACAGGGGAGGAGTACTGAAGCTTTCTTT. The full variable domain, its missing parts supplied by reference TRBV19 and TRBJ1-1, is DGGITQSPKYLFRKEGQNVTLSCEQNLNHDAMYWYRQDPGQGLRLIYYSQIVNDFQKGDIAEGYSVSREKKESFPLTVTSAQKNPTAFYLCASRRQGRSTEAFFGQGTRLTVV.